The 32 T cell receptor beta chains given below trace back to one sample, sequenced in a study of cytomegalovirus exposure and HLA in healthy donors. The PCR ran on 60 Vbeta and 13 Jbeta primers. The assay was immunoSEQ multiplex PCR, and TCRdb's table has in-frame clones only and misses some. The sample holds about 130,000 clones; around four fifths are singletons and the top ten take approximately 1%. Specimen: PBMCs. These receptors all come from a boy between 10 and 17 years old in good health and CMV-seronegative.

This rearrangement joins TRBV5-1 to TRBJ2-7; D perhaps matches TRBD1 (5 bases). The CDR3 covers 16 residues. Trimming took off 2 bases at V and 0 bases at J, with 15 bases between the two ends. Per germline, CDR1 SGHRS and CDR2 YFSETQ. The CDR3 is CASSLTSPTGSYEQYF. The CDR3 nucleotides read TGCGCCAGCAGCTTAACCAGCCCCACAGGCTCCTACGAGCAGTACTTC. Full variable domain (remainder filled in from reference TRBV5-1 and TRBJ2-7): KAGVTQTPRYLIKTRGQQVTLSCSPISGHRSVSWYQQTPGQGLQFLFEYFSETQRNKGNFPGRFSGRQFSNSRSEMNVSTLELGDSALYLCASSLTSPTGSYEQYFGPGTRLTVT.

The chain is built from TRBV2 and TRBJ2-1; D might be TRBD2 (5 bases). Germline CDR1 is SNHLY and CDR2 is FYNNEI. The germline V and J ends were trimmed by 8 bases and 11 bases, with 13 bases remaining between them. This CDR3 contains 11 residues. This chain's CDR3 is CASASGPQQFF. Written as DNA, the CDR3 is TGTGCCAGCGCCAGCGGCCCACAGCAGTTCTTC.

This clone has a handful of counts. V is TRBV20-1 and J is TRBJ1-2, with D uncertain. The CDR3 sequence is 11 residues long. V dropped 3 bases and J dropped 3 bases, with 5 bases sitting between them. The germline V gene encodes CDR1 DFQATT and CDR2 SNEGSKA (reference sequence). CDR3 nucleotides: TGCAGTGCTAGTAGAGACTATGGCTACACCTTC. Its translation is CSASRDYGYTF.

The V call is TRBV6-1, the J call TRBJ2-7; TRBD2 aligns across 10 bases. J was trimmed by 3 bases and V by 1 base; bases with no gene match: 15. Germline loops: CDR1 MNHNS, CDR2 SASEGT. The CDR3 runs 19 residues. The CDR3 nucleotides are TGTGCCAGCAGTGAAGTAGGGTGGGGAGCTAGCGGGAGTAACTACGAGCAGTACTTC. Residues: CASSEVGWGASGSNYEQYF.

V is TRBV6-5 and J is TRBJ1-6; D is perhaps TRBD1 (5 bases). In germline, CDR1 is MNHEY, CDR2 SVGAGI. The length of the CDR3 is 16 residues. The V gene lost 2 bases and the J gene lost 0 bases, with 8 bases spanning the gap. The CDR3 bases are TGTGCCAGCAGTTACGGGGGGATCTCCTATAATTCACCCCTCCACTTT. Amino acids: CASSYGGISYNSPLHF.

As concerns this clone: Germline and junction disagree at one end, which may indicate a read error. V is TRBV7-8 and J is TRBJ2-7; tentative D call: TRBD2 (6 bases). This CDR3 is built from 12 residues. The germline gives CDR1 SGHVS, CDR2 FQNEAQ. The chain's CDR3 is CASSSSGLPLHF. Written as DNA, the CDR3 is TGTGCCAGCAGCTCCTCGGGACTCCCCCTTCACTTC.

The J gene is TRBJ2-3, the V gene TRBV30; possibly TRBD2 for D (6 bases). CDR1 GTSNPN and CDR2 SVGIG come from the germline V gene (reference sequence). Trimming left V 5 bases short and J 6 bases short, with 12 bases between. The CDR3 spans 12 residues. The CDR3 reads CAWAPRGDTQYF. The DNA for the CDR3 is TGTGCCTGGGCTCCCCGGGGGGATACGCAGTATTTT. The full variable domain, with the rest looked up from reference TRBV30 and TRBJ2-3, is SQTIHQWPATLVQPVGSPLSLECTVEGTSNPNLYWYRQAAGRGLQLLFYSVGIGQISSEVPQNLSASRPQDRQFILSSKKLLLSDSGFYLCAWAPRGDTQYFGPGTRLTVL.

The V gene is TRBV6-5, the J gene TRBJ1-2; D uncertain. The CDR3 is made up of 14 amino acids. V shed 6 bases and J shed 4 bases, with 15 bases lying between them. In germline, CDR1 is MNHEY, CDR2 SVGAGI. The CDR3 nucleotides read TGTGCCAGCAGAGTTCTGGGCGAGGGCTATGGCTACACCTTC. This encodes CASRVLGEGYGYTF.

The chain uses TRBV2 and TRBJ1-5; 9 bases fit TRBD1. From germline, CDR1 is SNHLY and CDR2 FYNNEI. V gave up 7 bases and J gave up 3 bases; unmatched junction bases: 4. CDR3 length: 14 amino acids. The CDR3 nucleotides are TGTGCCAGCAATTTACAGGGGGCCAATCAGCCCCAGCATTTT. Encoded protein: CASNLQGANQPQHF.

This chain uses TRBV5-1 with TRBJ2-7; a weak D match, TRBD2 (7 bases). The CDR3 runs 14 residues. The germline V gene encodes CDR1 SGHRS and CDR2 YFSETQ. V was trimmed by 1 base and J by 6 bases, leaving 14 bases between them. For the CDR3, the DNA is TGCGCCAGCAGCTTGACGGGGGGCGCGGGCGAGCAGTACTTC. Protein sequence: CASSLTGGAGEQYF.

V gene TRBV5-4 combines with J gene TRBJ2-3; 8 bases map to TRBD2. The CDR3 sequence is 16 residues long. V gave up 7 bases and J gave up 6 bases; unmatched junction bases: 16. Germline assignment: CDR1 SGHNT and CDR2 YYREEE (reference sequence). CDR3: CASGITSGATRDTQYF. The CDR3 coding sequence is TGTGCCAGCGGCATAACTAGCGGCGCCACCAGGGATACGCAGTATTTT.

The V and J genes are TRBV7-9 and TRBJ2-7, with 9 positions matching TRBD2. Trimming at V came to 4 bases and at J to 0 bases, leaving 7 bases not matched to a gene. This CDR3 has 16 residues. Germline V CDR1 and CDR2: SEHNR, FQNEAQ (reference sequence). The CDR3 is CASSCPTSGCSYEQYF. The CDR3 bases are TGTGCCAGCAGCTGTCCCACTAGCGGGTGCTCCTACGAGCAGTACTTC.

The chain has TRBV30 and TRBJ2-7, with 11 bases aligning to TRBD2. Trimming at V came to 1 base and at J to 6 bases, leaving 5 bases not matched to a gene. Germline loops: CDR1 GTSNPN, CDR2 SVGIG (reference sequence). This CDR3 comprises 14 residues. The CDR3 here is CAWSARLAGSEQYF. CDR3 bases: TGTGCCTGGAGTGCGAGACTAGCGGGATCCGAGCAGTACTTC.

The rearrangement links TRBV5-1 to TRBJ2-7; 10 positions match TRBD1. The ends lost 1 base at V and 2 bases at J; junction bases unmatched: 6. The CDR3 is 16 residues long. Germline V gene lookup returns CDR1 SGHRS and CDR2 YFSETQ. The CDR3 DNA reads as TGCGCCAGCAGCTTGACAGGTGGACAGGGGGCCTACGAGCAGTACTTC. As protein: CASSLTGGQGAYEQYF.

CDR3 sequence (DNA): TGTGCCTGGAGCGCCCCGGGGGCGGGAGTCATCTACAATGAGCAGTTCTTC. It yields the protein CAWSAPGAGVIYNEQFF. The V call is TRBV30, the J call TRBJ2-1; D might be TRBD2 (7 bases). CDR1 and CDR2 from the germline V gene are GTSNPN and SVGIG (reference sequence). The CDR3 sequence is 17 residues long. Trimming removed 3 bases from V and 3 bases from J, with 21 bases in between.

The rearrangement joins TRBV5-1 to TRBJ2-1; 9 nucleotides align to TRBD2. Looked up from germline, CDR1 is SGHRS and CDR2 is YFSETQ. There are 16 residues in the CDR3. V was pared by 2 bases and J by 8 bases, with 11 bases of the junction left unmatched. The CDR3 nucleotides read TGCGCCAGCAGCTTCCTAGCGGGACTCCTTAACGATGAGCAGTTCTTC. This gives the protein CASSFLAGLLNDEQFF.

As DNA, the CDR3 is TGTGCCAGCAGCACACCACAGGGGATGGACGAAAAACTGTTTTTT. Its protein product is CASSTPQGMDEKLFF. This sequence joins TRBV5-5 and TRBJ1-4; 7 nucleotides agree with TRBD1. Germline trimming cut 4 bases from V and 8 bases from J; bases unmatched to any gene: 11. CDR1 is SGHKS and CDR2 is YYEKEE in the germline V gene (reference sequence). The CDR3 sequence is 15 residues long.

This chain joins TRBV5-1 and TRBJ2-1; D perhaps matches TRBD1 (7 bases). V lost 0 bases and J 2 bases, leaving 12 bases between the germline ends. CDR1 and CDR2 from the germline V gene are SGHRS and YFSETQ. This CDR3 is built from 16 residues. The CDR3 protein is CASSLDGRGAYNEQFF. DNA of the CDR3: TGCGCCAGCAGCTTGGATGGCAGGGGGGCCTACAATGAGCAGTTCTTC.

The genes are TRBV11-1 and TRBJ2-2; 8 bases map to TRBD2. The CDR3 consists of 18 residues. V lost 5 bases to trimming and J lost 3 bases; unmatched junction nucleotides: 14. Per germline, CDR1 SGHAT and CDR2 FQDESV (reference sequence). The CDR3 region has the DNA TGTGCCAGCAGCCCGATGCTGGGAGTAGCGGGACACACCGGGGAGCTGTTTTTT. It translates to CASSPMLGVAGHTGELFF.

This clone was counted only a few times. The rearrangement joins TRBV28 to TRBJ2-2, with D unclear. Germline CDR1 is MDHEN and CDR2 is SYDVKM. CDR3 length: 14 residues. Trimming left V 4 bases short and J 2 bases short, with 8 bases between. This chain's CDR3 is CASSWSGNTGELFF. CDR3 bases: TGTGCCAGCAGTTGGTCGGGTAACACCGGGGAGCTGTTTTTT.

The J gene is TRBJ1-4, the V gene TRBV11-1, with D perhaps matching TRBD1 (6 bases). The V and J ends lost 5 bases and 0 bases respectively, with 10 bases between them. The CDR3 is made up of 15 amino acids. Germline V gives CDR1 SGHAT, CDR2 FQDESV (reference sequence). The CDR3 sequence: CASSGGVATNEKLFF. The DNA of the CDR3 is TGTGCCAGCAGCGGGGGCGTTGCAACTAATGAAAAACTGTTTTTT.

This clone was seen more than once but under ten times. The genes are TRBV7-2 and TRBJ2-1; 14 positions match TRBD2. CDR1 and CDR2 from the germline V gene are SGHTA and FQGNSA. Trimming cost V 4 bases and J 14 bases; bases outside gene matches: 10. The CDR3 covers 15 residues. The CDR3 coding sequence is TGTGCCAGCAGCTCGCCCGGGACTAGCGGGAGTAAGGAGTTCTTC. Amino acid sequence: CASSSPGTSGSKEFF. Variable domain in full (rest from reference TRBV7-2 and TRBJ2-1): GAGVSQSPSNKVTEKGKDVELRCDPISGHTALYWYRQSLGQGLEFLIYFQGNSAPDKSGLPSDRFSAERTGGSVSTLTIQRTQQEDSAVYLCASSSPGTSGSKEFFGPGTRLTVL.

The V gene is TRBV5-1, the J gene TRBJ2-7, with 12 positions matching TRBD2. The germline V gene has CDR1 SGHRS and CDR2 YFSETQ. This CDR3 has 21 amino acids. V lost 3 bases, J lost 2 bases, and 21 bases stayed unmatched. The CDR3 nucleotides are TGCGCCAGCAGCTCCCCGGCCCCTCTAGCGGGAGGGCTGCCGAACCCCTACGAGCAGTACTTC. Translated: CASSSPAPLAGGLPNPYEQYF.

The chain links TRBV4-3 to TRBJ2-3, with 8 nucleotides matching TRBD2. Losses at the gene ends were 3 bases for V and 3 bases for J; bases not matched to a gene: 14. The CDR3 sequence is 18 residues long. Germline assignment: CDR1 LGHNA and CDR2 YSLEER. In DNA form, the CDR3 reads TGCGCCAGCAGCCAGGTGCTGAAACGGGAGGGCGGGACAGATACGCAGTATTTT. Its protein product is CASSQVLKREGGTDTQYF.

This clone was recorded a few times. This chain uses TRBV7-6 with TRBJ1-1; TRBD1 might be the D (6 bases). This CDR3 spans 13 amino acids. CDR1 is SGHVS and CDR2 is FNYEAQ in the germline V gene. V was pared by 5 bases and J by 5 bases, with 12 bases between. CDR3 in amino acids: CASSPGQRTEAFF. For the CDR3, the DNA is TGTGCCAGCAGCCCAGGACAGCGGACTGAAGCTTTCTTT.

The genes are TRBV5-5 and TRBJ1-1, with D possibly TRBD1 on 6 matching bases. Trimming left V 4 bases short and J 0 bases short, with 10 bases between. CDR1 is SGHKS and CDR2 is YYEKEE in the germline V gene (reference sequence). CDR3 size: 14 residues. CDR3 in DNA: TGTGCCAGCAGCCGAGGACAGATGAACACTGAAGCTTTCTTT. Residues: CASSRGQMNTEAFF.

V and J are TRBV4-2 and TRBJ1-2, with D possibly matching TRBD1 (6 bases). V lost 1 base and J 4 bases, leaving 13 bases between the germline ends. Per the germline V gene, CDR1 is LGHNA and CDR2 is YNFKEQ. The CDR3 runs 15 residues. In DNA form, the CDR3 reads TGTGCCAGCAGCCAAGGGTCAGGGGCGACCTATGGCTACACCTTC. Protein product: CASSQGSGATYGYTF.

The CDR3 spells CASSQPEGDEQFF. The CDR3 region has the DNA TGTGCCAGCAGTCAGCCCGAGGGGGATGAGCAGTTCTTC. The chain joins TRBV6-6 to TRBJ2-1; D is perhaps TRBD1 (6 bases). The germline V gene encodes CDR1 MNHNY and CDR2 SVGAGI (reference sequence). V lost 5 bases to trimming and J lost 8 bases, with 13 bases between them. The CDR3 is made up of 13 amino acids.

V usage is TRBV6-6 and J usage is TRBJ1-1, with D maybe TRBD1 (6 bases). V was trimmed by 2 bases and J by 4 bases, leaving 8 bases between them. Germline-derived CDR1 and CDR2 are MNHNY and SVGAGI (reference sequence). The CDR3 contains 13 residues. The CDR3 here is CASSYAGATEAFF. The CDR3 DNA follows: TGTGCCAGCAGTTACGCGGGGGCCACTGAAGCTTTCTTT.

The chain couples TRBV2 to TRBJ2-7; D might be TRBD1 (6 bases). Germline values: CDR1 SNHLY, CDR2 FYNNEI. V was shortened by 4 bases and J by 2 bases, with 9 bases between the two germline ends. The CDR3 covers 13 residues. Written as DNA, the CDR3 is TGTGCCAGCAGTGGGGACACCGCCTACGAGCAGTACTTC. Translation: CASSGDTAYEQYF.

V gene TRBV7-6 combines with J gene TRBJ2-7, with 10 nucleotides matching TRBD2. Germline V lookup: CDR1 SGHVS, CDR2 FNYEAQ. The CDR3 runs 15 residues. V shed 5 bases, J shed 7 bases, and the junction held 11 bases outside the gene matches. This CDR3 reads CASSLTAGGTREQYF. CDR3 nucleotides: TGTGCCAGCAGCCTGACAGCGGGAGGGACTAGAGAGCAGTACTTC.

The gene calls are TRBV7-2 and TRBJ2-7; weak D call: TRBD2 (6 bases). The CDR3 covers 13 residues. Germline CDR1 is SGHTA and CDR2 is FQGNSA. V lost 1 base and J lost 3, with 7 bases in between. CDR3 bases: TGTGCCAGCAGCTTAGAGGAGGGCTACGAGCAGTACTTC. Translated: CASSLEEGYEQYF.